This TCR beta chain stems from a study of vaccination and CD4 T cells after COVID-19. Study as a whole: For each participant, vaccination comprised two doses of either the BNT162b2 or the mRNA-1273 vaccine. Typically, post-vaccine samples were obtained a median approximately 67 days after dose two, within a range of 14 to 241.

Oncomine TCR Beta short-read sequencing was applied to DNA from cultured CD4+ T cells. Each CDR3 protein gets one entry after TCRdb re-called the PCR reads with MiXCR. In the table there are over 15,000 distinct CDR3 sequences, roughly 48% of which are singletons. Points on this clonotype: Its specificity is unknown.

Treatment reported: approximately 9-day PBMC culture with coronavirus spike peptide pools or control peptides (ViraFEST assay). Once peptide pools had expanded antigen-specific T cells, ViraFEST sequenced TCRs. Germline lookup yields CDR1 SGHVS and CDR2 FQNEAQ. Trimming took 4 bases from V and 4 from J, leaving 19 bases between them. This CDR3 has 16 amino acids. The V call is TRBV7-8, the J call TRBJ2-5; the D gene could be TRBD1 or TRBD2 (6 bases each). The sample in question was CD4+ T cells from blood, cultured in vitro, obtained before SARS-CoV-2 vaccination. This TCR derives from a human donor who had recovered from COVID-19. This CDR3 reads CASSSRGAQAVETQYF. The CDR3 region has the DNA TGTGCCAGCAGCTCTAGGGGGGCGCAGGCTGTAGAGACCCAGTACTTC.